Below are 22 T cell receptor beta chains sequenced from a single sample in a study of T cells after somatic rescue of genetic block. TCRdb keeps only in-frame clones here, not all; method: immunoSEQ multiplex PCR. The table records more than 10,000 clones, over 65% of them present only once. The specimen sequenced was peripheral blood mononuclear cells (PBMCs). The receptors were gathered from a boy aged 5-17 years.

This clone has a handful of counts. This chain joins TRBV30 and TRBJ1-1, with D hard to call. The CDR3 spans 14 residues. The germline V gene has CDR1 GTSNPN and CDR2 SVGIG (reference sequence). V lost 0 bases to trimming and J lost 3 bases, with 11 bases between them. In DNA form, the CDR3 reads TGTGCCTGGAGTGTAAAAGTACTTTACACTGAAGCTTTCTTT. This gives the protein CAWSVKVLYTEAFF.

By sample fraction, this clone is medium-sized (0.01 to 0.1%). The chain is built from TRBV21-1 and TRBJ2-7; the table's D gene call, TRBD2, was not cross checked with the DNA. TRBV21-1 is a pseudogene. The length of the CDR3 is 16 residues. The CDR3 bases are TGTGCCAGCAGCAAAGGTAAGCGGGGGAGGATGGACGAGCAGTACTTC. Translating gives CASSKGKRGRMDEQYF.

The chain links TRBV25-1 to TRBJ1-4; 10 bases line up with TRBD1. The CDR3 contains 16 residues. J lost 6 bases, V lost 3 bases, and 7 bases had no gene match. The germline gives CDR1 MGHDK, CDR2 SYGVNS. The CDR3 DNA is TGTGCCAGCAGTGACCCCTATGGGACAGGGGATGAAAAACTGTTTTTT. Translating it yields CASSDPYGTGDEKLFF. Together with reference TRBV25-1 and TRBJ1-4, the CDR3 gives the full variable domain: EADIYQTPRYLVIGTGKKITLECSQTMGHDKMYWYQQDPGMELHLIHYSYGVNSTEKGDLSSESTVSRIRTEHFPLTLESARPSHTSQYLCASSDPYGTGDEKLFFGSGTQLSVL.

The gene calls are TRBV5-1 and TRBJ2-3, with D possibly TRBD2 on 6 matching bases. The CDR3 totals 15 residues. Germline V CDR1 and CDR2: SGHRS, YFSETQ. The V and J ends lost 4 bases and 0 bases respectively, with 12 bases between them. CDR3 amino acids: CASSPRGFSTDTQYF. The CDR3 DNA follows: TGCGCCAGCAGCCCCCGGGGGTTTAGCACAGATACGCAGTATTTT.

V is TRBV5-1 and J is TRBJ1-6; 8 bases fit TRBD1. V lost 4 bases to trimming and J lost 4 bases; unmatched junction nucleotides: 7. Germline V gene lookup returns CDR1 SGHRS and CDR2 YFSETQ. The CDR3 is 16 amino acids. The CDR3 bases are TGCGCCAGCAGCCCGGACAGGGAGCTTTATAATTCACCCCTCCACTTT. It translates to CASSPDRELYNSPLHF. The whole variable domain, remainder taken from reference TRBV5-1 and TRBJ1-6, is KAGVTQTPRYLIKTRGQQVTLSCSPISGHRSVSWYQQTPGQGLQFLFEYFSETQRNKGNFPGRFSGRQFSNSRSEMNVSTLELGDSALYLCASSPDRELYNSPLHFGNGTRLTVT.

A word on this clone: Other DNA sequences in this sample translate to the same CDR3. V gene TRBV9 combines with J gene TRBJ2-3, with 11 bases matching TRBD2. Germline CDR1 reads SGDLS; CDR2 reads YYNGEE. This CDR3 comprises 15 residues. V dropped 0 bases and J dropped 6; count of bases not matched to a gene: 3. The CDR3 sequence is CASSVVAGGTDTQYF. The CDR3 DNA is TGTGCCAGCAGCGTAGTAGCGGGGGGGACGGATACGCAGTATTTT. The full variable domain, in which reference TRBV9 and TRBJ2-3 provide the parts outside the CDR3, is DSGVTQTPKHLITATGQRVTLRCSPRSGDLSVYWYQQSLDQGLQFLIQYYNGEERAKGNILERFSAQQFPDLHSELNLSSLELGDSALYFCASSVVAGGTDTQYFGPGTRLTVL.

The chain joins TRBV6-5 to TRBJ2-7; D is unclear. V lost 0 bases, J lost 1 base, and 10 bases lay in between. CDR1 is MNHEY and CDR2 is SVGAGI in the germline V gene. The CDR3 runs 15 residues. As DNA, the CDR3 is TGTGCCAGCAGTTACTCGGGATGGCTTTCCTACGAGCAGTACTTC. Protein: CASSYSGWLSYEQYF.

The gene calls are TRBV10-3 and TRBJ1-1; D may be TRBD1 (5 bases). CDR1 ENHRY and CDR2 SYGVKD come from the germline V gene. Deletions cut 6 bases from V and 1 base from J, with 9 bases between. The CDR3 is 13 residues long. CDR3 DNA: TGTGCCATCAGGGGGGACCGGAACACTGAAGCTTTCTTT. Translated: CAIRGDRNTEAFF.

The chain is built from TRBV28 and TRBJ2-4; no reliable D call. The germline V and J ends were trimmed by 6 bases and 6 bases, with 12 bases remaining between them. The germline V gene encodes CDR1 MDHEN and CDR2 SYDVKM. This CDR3 is 13 amino acids long. The chain's CDR3 is CASSDPSPNIQYF. CDR3 nucleotides: TGTGCCAGCAGCGACCCTTCGCCAAACATTCAGTACTTC.

This clone was observed once. A read error may account for a junction end that differs from germline. This sequence joins TRBV7-8 and TRBJ1-5, with 9 positions matching TRBD1. This CDR3 has 15 amino acids. Germline values: CDR1 SGHVS, CDR2 FQNEAQ. CDR3 loop: CASRLAGTGNQPQHF. The CDR3 nucleotides read TGTGCCAGCAGATTAGCCGGGACAGGGAATCAGCCCCAGCATTTT.

V gene TRBV5-4 combines with J gene TRBJ2-3; TRBD2 matches at 8 bases. Unmatched junction bases numbered 1, after V lost 1 base and J lost 0 bases. The CDR3 consists of 15 residues. Germline lookup yields CDR1 SGHNT and CDR2 YYREEE (reference sequence). The CDR3 spells CASSLSSGSTDTQYF. The CDR3 DNA reads as TGTGCCAGCAGCTTGTCTAGCGGGAGCACAGATACGCAGTATTTT. Complete variable domain (other parts from reference TRBV5-4 and TRBJ2-3): ETGVTQSPTHLIKTRGQQVTLRCSSQSGHNTVSWYQQALGQGPQFIFQYYREEENGRGNFPPRFSGLQFPNYSSELNVNALELDDSALYLCASSLSSGSTDTQYFGPGTRLTVL.

This clone turned up a few times. This chain links TRBV19 with TRBJ1-5, with 10 bases identical to TRBD1. This CDR3 spans 17 amino acids. Trimming took 5 bases from V and 1 from J; bases not matched to a gene: 8. Germline CDR1 and CDR2: LNHDA and SQIVND (reference sequence). CDR3 amino acids: CASSRQGALSSNQPQHF. In nucleotides, the CDR3 is TGTGCCAGTAGTCGACAGGGGGCCTTGTCGAGCAATCAGCCCCAGCATTTT.

The rearrangement joins TRBV10-3 to TRBJ1-2, with 10 bases matching TRBD1. The CDR3 extends over 13 amino acids. Germline CDR1 is ENHRY and CDR2 is SYGVKD. V shed 10 bases and J 0 bases; nucleotides not matched to a gene: 2. DNA of the CDR3: TGTGCCACGGGACAGGGGACTAACTATGGCTACACCTTC. It translates to CATGQGTNYGYTF.

The chain combines TRBV7-9 with TRBJ2-1; TRBD1 agrees at 10 bases. Germline V CDR1 and CDR2: SEHNR, FQNEAQ (reference sequence). This CDR3 is built from 16 residues. J was trimmed by 6 bases and V by 2 bases; bases with no gene match: 7. The CDR3 region has the DNA TGTGCCAGCAGCTTATTCTGGGACAGGGGAGGCAATGAGCAGTTCTTC. It encodes CASSLFWDRGGNEQFF.

CDR3 nucleotide sequence: TGTGCCACCAGTGTCCCGCTGGGGGGGGGTATCTCTGGAAACACCATATATTTT. This sequence encodes CATSVPLGGGISGNTIYF. The chain uses TRBV15 and TRBJ1-3, with D perhaps matching TRBD1 (5 bases). CDR3 length: 18 residues. V lost 6 bases, J lost 0 bases, and 21 bases lay in between. Germline values: CDR1 LNHNV, CDR2 YYDKDF (reference sequence).

The gene calls are TRBV5-1 and TRBJ2-7; D might be TRBD1 (5 bases). The CDR3 is made up of 12 amino acids. The germline CDR1 and CDR2 sequences are SGHRS and YFSETQ. V lost 0 bases to trimming and J lost 5 bases, with 6 bases between them. DNA of the CDR3: TGCGCCAGCAGCTTGGCAGGGAACGAGCAGTACTTC. This translates into CASSLAGNEQYF.

This chain uses TRBV18 with TRBJ2-1; the D is unclear. Trimming took off 2 bases at V and 12 bases at J, with 20 bases between the two ends. Germline CDR1 KGHSH, CDR2 LQKENI. The CDR3 contains 15 residues. CDR3 amino acids: CASSPVAGGWEGQFF. The CDR3 DNA sequence: TGTGCCAGCTCACCAGTCGCTGGTGGGTGGGAAGGGCAGTTCTTC.

In nucleotides, the CDR3 is TGTGCCAGCAGCCGCCCCGGGGGAGGTTATAACTATGGCTACACCTTC. Translating gives CASSRPGGGYNYGYTF. This rearrangement joins TRBV4-2 to TRBJ1-2; D possibly corresponds to TRBD1 (5 bases). This CDR3 is built from 16 residues. V lost 4 bases and J 1 base, leaving 16 bases between the germline ends. Germline CDR1 and CDR2: LGHNA and YNFKEQ.

The chain employs TRBV5-4 and TRBJ2-5; 8 nucleotides agree with TRBD1. CDR1 SGHNT and CDR2 YYREEE come from the germline V gene (reference sequence). Unmatched junction bases numbered 10, after V lost 4 bases and J lost 2 bases. The CDR3 extends over 16 amino acids. The CDR3 here is CASSRSTGGRQETQYF. In DNA, the CDR3 is TGTGCCAGCAGCCGGAGCACAGGGGGTCGGCAAGAGACCCAGTACTTC.

This chain links TRBV6-5 with TRBJ1-1; D not resolved. V lost 3 bases, J lost 0 bases, and 14 bases lay in between. The CDR3 covers 16 residues. The germline CDR1 and CDR2 sequences are MNHEY and SVGAGI. CDR3 DNA sequence: TGTGCCAGCAGTTATGGGCGTATAGGGTTGAACACTGAAGCTTTCTTT. Translating it yields CASSYGRIGLNTEAFF.

This clone was seen only a few times. This rearrangement joins TRBV7-9 to TRBJ2-7; TRBD1 agrees at 10 bases. After removal of 5 bases from V and 2 bases from J, the junction contained 6 bases not matched to a gene. The CDR3 is 15 residues long. The germline CDR1 and CDR2 sequences are SEHNR and FQNEAQ (reference sequence). CDR3: CASSPSGTGAYEQYF. The CDR3 DNA is TGTGCCAGCAGCCCATCCGGGACAGGGGCCTACGAGCAGTACTTC.

This clone appeared a few times. The rearrangement joins TRBV6-4 to TRBJ2-1; TRBD2 matches at 11 bases. CDR1 is MRHNA and CDR2 is SNTAGT in the germline V gene. V lost 2 bases and J lost 3; bases outside the gene matches: 6. CDR3 length: 17 residues. This CDR3 reads CASSDGAGTSGYNEQFF. The CDR3 DNA is TGTGCCAGCAGTGACGGAGCCGGGACTAGCGGCTACAATGAGCAGTTCTTC.